Listed below are T cell receptor beta chains from one sample, sequenced in a study of T cells in localized non-small cell lung cancer. The method was immunoSEQ multiplex PCR; TCRdb's version includes in-frame clones alone and lacks a portion of them. The top ten clones hold roughly 4% of a sample with over 70,000 clones, approximately 91% of them seen once. The sample in question was PBMCs, obtained before any cancer treatment. The receptors were gathered from a woman aged 35-75 years with stage II squamous cell lung carcinoma. CDR3s include the opening cysteine and the closing phenylalanine or tryptophan. The D gene is left open where the match is weak. For some rows the clone size is stated as once, few or many, or as a class when expanded; others skip it.

d_gene: TRBD1; abundance: once; j_gene: TRBJ1-2; v_gene: TRBV27; CDR3aa: CASRPGTGGAGYTF; CDR3nt: TGTGCCAGCAGACCCGGGACAGGGGGTGCTGGCTACACCTTC
d_gene: TRBD2; abundance: NA; j_gene: TRBJ2-3; v_gene: TRBV6-4; CDR3aa: CASSDPPSGSVLDTQYF; CDR3nt: TGTGCCAGCAGTGACCCCCCTAGCGGGAGCGTCTTAGATACGCAGTATTTT
d_gene: NA; abundance: NA; j_gene: TRBJ2-1; v_gene: TRBV19; CDR3aa: CASSIGGTVPFF; CDR3nt: TGTGCCAGTAGTATAGGGGGGACGGTCCCGTTCTTC
d_gene: TRBD2; abundance: NA; j_gene: TRBJ2-1; v_gene: TRBV7-9; CDR3aa: CASSSAGGPLYNEQFF; CDR3nt: TGTGCCAGCAGCTCGGCGGGAGGGCCGCTCTACAATGAGCAGTTCTTC
d_gene: NA; abundance: NA; j_gene: TRBJ2-1; v_gene: TRBV10-3; CDR3aa: CAISEGGSLYNEQFF; CDR3nt: TGTGCCATCAGTGAAGGGGGGAGTCTTTACAATGAGCAGTTCTTC
d_gene: NA; abundance: once; j_gene: TRBJ1-1; v_gene: TRBV6-4; CDR3aa: CASSPGPGNTEAFF; CDR3nt: TGTGCCAGCAGCCCAGGGCCGGGGAACACTGAAGCTTTCTTT
d_gene: NA; abundance: NA; j_gene: TRBJ1-2; v_gene: TRBV5-4; CDR3aa: CASSLGVDYGYTF; CDR3nt: TGTGCCAGCAGCTTAGGGGTTGACTATGGCTACACCTTC
d_gene: NA; abundance: NA; j_gene: TRBJ1-1; v_gene: TRBV7-9; CDR3aa: CASSSGASNTEAFF; CDR3nt: TGTGCCAGCAGCTCCGGGGCTTCGAACACTGAAGCTTTCTTT
d_gene: NA; abundance: NA; j_gene: TRBJ1-2; v_gene: TRBV6-5; CDR3aa: CASSSPPGNGYTF; CDR3nt: TGTGCCAGCAGTTCCCCCCCAGGGAACGGCTACACCTTC
d_gene: NA; abundance: NA; j_gene: TRBJ2-5; v_gene: TRBV9; CDR3aa: CASSVLETRETQYF; CDR3nt: TGTGCCAGCAGCGTACTGGAGACCCGAGAGACCCAGTACTTC
d_gene: NA; abundance: NA; j_gene: TRBJ1-5; v_gene: TRBV5-8; CDR3aa: CASSYGQSNQPQHF; CDR3nt: TGTGCCAGCAGCTATGGACAGTCCAATCAGCCCCAGCATTTT
d_gene: TRBD1; abundance: NA; j_gene: TRBJ2-1; v_gene: TRBV6-5; CDR3aa: CASSSVGGPFDEQFF; CDR3nt: TGTGCCAGCAGTTCGGTAGGGGGCCCTTTTGATGAGCAGTTCTTC
d_gene: TRBD2; abundance: once; j_gene: TRBJ2-7; v_gene: TRBV12-5; CDR3aa: CASGLGLAGGEQYF; CDR3nt: TGTGCTAGTGGTTTAGGGCTAGCGGGAGGCGAGCAGTACTTC
d_gene: NA; abundance: NA; j_gene: TRBJ2-7; v_gene: TRBV5-5; CDR3aa: CASSFRQLTYEQYF; CDR3nt: TGTGCCAGCAGCTTCCGACAGCTAACCTACGAGCAGTACTTC
d_gene: NA; abundance: NA; j_gene: TRBJ2-3; v_gene: TRBV2; CDR3aa: CASSGAPDTQYF; CDR3nt: TGTGCCAGCAGTGGGGCCCCAGATACGCAGTATTTT
d_gene: NA; abundance: once; j_gene: TRBJ1-6; v_gene: TRBV28; CDR3aa: CASQGSADSPLHF; CDR3nt: TGTGCCTCCCAAGGCAGCGCCGATTCACCCCTCCACTTT
d_gene: TRBD2; abundance: NA; j_gene: TRBJ2-1; v_gene: TRBV6-5; CDR3aa: CASSRLAGGYNEQFF; CDR3nt: TGTGCCAGCAGTCGACTAGCGGGAGGTTACAATGAGCAGTTCTTC
d_gene: TRBD1; abundance: NA; j_gene: TRBJ1-3; v_gene: TRBV7-9; CDR3aa: CASSRDRRNTIYF; CDR3nt: TGTGCCAGCAGCCGGGACAGGAGGAACACCATATATTTT
d_gene: NA; abundance: NA; j_gene: TRBJ1-2; v_gene: TRBV30; CDR3aa: CAWSKPTFGRGNYGYTF; CDR3nt: TGTGCCTGGAGTAAACCAACATTCGGTCGGGGTAACTATGGCTACACCTTC
d_gene: NA; abundance: NA; j_gene: TRBJ2-1; v_gene: TRBV28; CDR3aa: CASSLSPGGWNEQFF; CDR3nt: TGTGCCAGCAGTTTAAGCCCAGGAGGTTGGAATGAGCAGTTCTTC
d_gene: TRBD1; abundance: NA; j_gene: TRBJ1-2; v_gene: TRBV13; CDR3aa: CASSTGQNIYGYTF; CDR3nt: TGTGCCAGCAGCACGGGACAGAACATCTATGGCTACACCTTC
d_gene: TRBD1; abundance: once; j_gene: TRBJ1-6; v_gene: TRBV6-1; CDR3aa: CASTPGQGGSPLHF; CDR3nt: TGTGCCAGCACCCCGGGACAGGGGGGTTCACCCCTCCACTTT
d_gene: NA; abundance: NA; j_gene: TRBJ1-3; v_gene: TRBV30; CDR3aa: CAWSISRRDTIYF; CDR3nt: TGTGCCTGGAGTATCAGTCGGAGGGACACCATATATTTT
d_gene: NA; abundance: NA; j_gene: TRBJ1-5; v_gene: TRBV19; CDR3aa: CASSSRTGDQPQHF; CDR3nt: TGTGCCAGTAGTTCACGAACAGGTGATCAGCCCCAGCATTTT
d_gene: NA; abundance: NA; j_gene: TRBJ1-6; v_gene: TRBV5-5; CDR3aa: CASSLESGLSYNSPLHF; CDR3nt: TGTGCCAGCAGCTTGGAGTCCGGCCTCTCCTATAATTCACCCCTCCACTTT
d_gene: NA; abundance: NA; j_gene: TRBJ1-2; v_gene: TRBV27; CDR3aa: CASSLRWGSGYTF; CDR3nt: TGTGCCAGCAGTTTACGGTGGGGTTCCGGCTACACCTTC
d_gene: TRBD2; abundance: NA; j_gene: TRBJ2-7; v_gene: TRBV4-2; CDR3aa: CASSPGLAGYEQYF; CDR3nt: TGTGCCAGCAGCCCAGGACTAGCGGGCTACGAGCAGTACTTC
d_gene: NA; abundance: NA; j_gene: TRBJ1-4; v_gene: TRBV5-1; CDR3aa: CASSPLVVQEREKLFF; CDR3nt: TGCGCCAGCAGCCCGCTGGTTGTGCAGGAGCGGGAAAAACTGTTTTTT
d_gene: TRBD2; abundance: NA; j_gene: TRBJ2-2; v_gene: TRBV14; CDR3aa: CASSLRLAGAINTGELFF; CDR3nt: TGTGCCAGCAGCCTCCGACTAGCGGGAGCTATAAACACCGGGGAGCTGTTTTTT
d_gene: NA; abundance: NA; j_gene: TRBJ2-7; v_gene: TRBV25-1; CDR3aa: CASSTGKGSYEQYF; CDR3nt: TGTGCCAGCAGCACTGGTAAGGGCTCCTACGAGCAGTACTTC
d_gene: NA; abundance: NA; j_gene: TRBJ1-5; v_gene: TRBV7-8; CDR3aa: CASSLATRGGTQHF; CDR3nt: TGTGCCAGCAGCTTGGCGACCCGGGGCGGGACCCAGCATTTT
d_gene: NA; abundance: NA; j_gene: TRBJ1-1; v_gene: TRBV12-5; CDR3aa: CASGSDRRAEAFF; CDR3nt: TGTGCTAGTGGTTCCGACAGGAGGGCTGAAGCTTTCTTT
d_gene: NA; abundance: NA; j_gene: TRBJ1-1; v_gene: TRBV9; CDR3aa: CASSVEYRRNTEAFF; CDR3nt: TGTGCCAGCAGCGTAGAGTATAGACGGAACACTGAAGCTTTCTTT